The clone carrying this T cell receptor (beta chain) has only one observation. Its matching antigen is unknown. Total RNA amounts of at least 6 micrograms were extracted per sample. CDR3 length equals 14 residues. The V gene's germline CDR1 is SGHRS and CDR2 YFSETQ. Trimming at V came to 3 bases and at J to 4 bases, leaving 4 bases not matched to a gene. A J-beta primer mix and a sample-barcoded 5' primer were used in a second PCR of about 7 to 12 cycles. One entry per CDR3 protein results from TCRdb running MiXCR on the 5' RACE reads. The data contain around 620,000 distinct CDR3 sequences, approximately 25% of them singletons. These data belong to a study of blood T cells in healthy people across ages. Study information: Template switching picked up about one barcoded beta molecule for each two T cells.

General study results and limits: The lack of PBMC sorting stopped any conclusive naive versus antigen-experienced comparison.

The chain links TRBV5-1 to TRBJ1-1, with TRBD1 identical over 9 bases. This receptor was taken from a woman in her 70s in good health. The sequenced sample was blood. CDR3 sequence reads: CASSSGTGTTEAFF. DNA of the CDR3: TGCGCCAGCAGCTCTGGGACAGGGACCACTGAAGCTTTCTTT.